The 15 T cell receptor beta chains reported below all come from one sample, sequenced in a study of blood T cell repertoires in COVID-19 (dated by TCRdb to 2018 to 2020). The library was generated by the immunoSEQ multiplex PCR assay. Held by TCRdb, this immuneACCESS table contains in-frame sequences only and omits some clones. Under half of the omission traces to an unresolved V gene where checked; the cause of the rest is unknown. A total of 250,000 to 300,000 clones appear in this sample, approximately 89% of them only once. The ten largest make up about 2% of the sample. The specimen was PBMCs or T cells enriched from blood (not recorded which). These receptors came from a woman aged 55-70 years who had recovered from COVID-19.

The rearrangement links TRBV7-3 to TRBJ2-1, with D maybe TRBD2 (7 bases). The V gene's germline CDR1 is SGHTA and CDR2 FQGTGA. Trimming removed 1 base at V and 2 bases at J, with 18 bases between. The CDR3 consists of 18 residues. This CDR3 reads CASSLIGGGTPAYNEQFF. The CDR3, as DNA: TGTGCCAGCAGCTTAATTGGGGGGGGCACCCCCGCCTACAATGAGCAGTTCTTC.

The chain employs TRBV18 and TRBJ1-1; perhaps TRBD1 as D (5 bases). The CDR3 covers 13 residues. CDR1 is KGHSH and CDR2 is LQKENI in the germline V gene. V lost 3 bases and J 10 bases, leaving 15 bases between the germline ends. CDR3 in amino acids: CASSPLAGDAAFF. CDR3 nucleotides: TGTGCCAGCTCACCCCTCGCGGGGGATGCAGCTTTCTTT.

This chain joins TRBV29-1 and TRBJ2-3; 9 bases agree with TRBD1. CDR3 length: 15 amino acids. Germline CDR1 SQVTM, CDR2 ANQGSEA. V shed 4 bases and J 3 bases; nucleotides not matched to a gene: 8. The CDR3 sequence is CSVAQGARETDTQYF. As DNA, the CDR3 is TGCAGCGTTGCACAGGGGGCAAGGGAGACAGATACGCAGTATTTT.

V and J are TRBV2 and TRBJ1-4, with D perhaps TRBD1 (5 bases). CDR3 length equals 11 residues. V was pared by 3 bases and J by 11 bases, with 7 bases between. CDR1 and CDR2 from the germline V gene are SNHLY and FYNNEI. DNA of the CDR3: TGTGCCAGCAGTGACAGGGCTAAACTGTTTTTT. Amino acids: CASSDRAKLFF.

This clone was seen a single time. The identical CDR3 is also encoded by other nucleotide sequences in the sample. The chain joins TRBV18 to TRBJ2-7, with 7 bases aligning to TRBD2. This CDR3 has 13 amino acids. The germline CDR1 and CDR2 sequences are KGHSH and LQKENI. J was trimmed by 6 bases and V by 0 bases; bases with no gene match: 2. The CDR3 loop is CASSPPGRGEQYF. The CDR3 nucleotides read TGTGCCAGCTCACCACCGGGGAGGGGCGAGCAGTACTTC.

This chain links TRBV9 with TRBJ2-3; the match to TRBD1 covers 7 bases. V lost 4 bases to trimming and J lost 5 bases; unmatched junction nucleotides: 10. This CDR3 is built from 15 residues. The germline V gene encodes CDR1 SGDLS and CDR2 YYNGEE. The CDR3 DNA reads TGTGCCAGCAGCTTAACCGGGACAGAAAGAGATACGCAGTATTTT. Protein product: CASSLTGTERDTQYF.

The chain uses TRBV29-1 and TRBJ2-7; D call uncertain. With 4 bases removed from V and 6 bases from J, the gap between germline ends came to 13 bases. This CDR3 has 12 residues. The germline gives CDR1 SQVTM, CDR2 ANQGSEA. CDR3: CSVVVRLAEQYF. CDR3 DNA sequence: TGCAGCGTTGTGGTGAGACTGGCCGAGCAGTACTTC.

This clone occurred once. The rearrangement joins TRBV3-1 (or the pseudogene TRBV3-2) to TRBJ1-2, with 8 nucleotides matching TRBD1. CDR1 is LGHDT and CDR2 is YNNKEL in the germline V gene (reference sequence). The CDR3 totals 15 residues. J was trimmed by 4 bases and V by 4 bases; bases with no gene match: 8. For the CDR3, the DNA is TGTGCCAGCAGCCGATCGGACAGGGAGGGCTATGGCTACACCTTC. The encoded protein is CASSRSDREGYGYTF.

The chain recombines TRBV30 with TRBJ1-6, with D tentatively TRBD1 (6 bases). CDR3 length: 14 amino acids. Trimming took 1 base from V and 8 from J, leaving 12 bases between them. Germline V gives CDR1 GTSNPN, CDR2 SVGIG (reference sequence). The CDR3 sequence is CAWSATNRDSPLHF. The CDR3 DNA sequence: TGTGCCTGGAGTGCAACTAACAGGGATTCACCCCTCCACTTT. Filled out from reference TRBV30 and TRBJ1-6, the complete variable domain reads SQTIHQWPATLVQPVGSPLSLECTVEGTSNPNLYWYRQAAGRGLQLLFYSVGIGQISSEVPQNLSASRPQDRQFILSSKKLLLSDSGFYLCAWSATNRDSPLHFGNGTRLTVT.

V is TRBV18 and J is TRBJ1-5; no clear D. Germline CDR1 and CDR2: KGHSH and LQKENI. V shed 0 bases and J shed 7 bases, with 10 bases lying between them. The CDR3 spans 14 residues. CDR3 in amino acids: CASSPPGRLQPQHF. CDR3 nucleotides: TGTGCCAGCTCACCACCAGGCCGACTGCAGCCCCAGCATTTT.

The rearrangement links TRBV11-2 to TRBJ2-5; 16 positions match TRBD2. Looked up from germline, CDR1 is SGHAT and CDR2 is FQNNGV. Trimming cost V 5 bases and J 5 bases; bases outside gene matches: 14. This CDR3 is 19 amino acids long. The CDR3 protein is CASSPWGRGLAGGQETQYF. Written as DNA, the CDR3 is TGTGCCAGCAGCCCGTGGGGACGGGGACTAGCGGGGGGGCAGGAGACCCAGTACTTC.

Comments on this clone: This same CDR3 is encoded by further DNA sequences in the sample. The CDR3 reads CASSLGGGYGYTF. CDR3 DNA sequence: TGCGCCAGCAGCTTGGGGGGCGGCTATGGCTACACCTTC. This rearrangement joins TRBV5-1 to TRBJ1-2; D might be TRBD1 (5 bases). There are 13 residues in the CDR3. Germline V lookup: CDR1 SGHRS, CDR2 YFSETQ. V shed 0 bases and J shed 4 bases, with 7 bases lying between them.

The V call is TRBV6-5, the J call TRBJ1-4; the D gene is possibly TRBD1 (6 bases). The CDR3 has 13 amino acids. V was clipped by 8 bases and J by 3 bases, with 10 bases between them. Looked up from germline, CDR1 is MNHEY and CDR2 is SVGAGI. The CDR3 sequence: CASSRGSNEKLFF. The CDR3 region has the DNA TGTGCCAGCTCCAGGGGCTCTAATGAAAAACTGTTTTTT.

This clone was detected only a few times. J is TRBJ2-2 and V is TRBV19; 15 bases match TRBD2. V was pared by 5 bases and J by 7 bases, with 14 bases of the junction left unmatched. CDR3 length: 19 residues. Germline values: CDR1 LNHDA, CDR2 SQIVND (reference sequence). The CDR3 DNA sequence: TGTGCCAGTAGTCGATTCGGGACTAGCGGGGGGATCTCGGGCGGGGAGCTGTTTTTT. Translated: CASSRFGTSGGISGGELFF.

The chain recombines TRBV30 with TRBJ2-2; TRBD1 agrees at 10 bases. The V gene's germline CDR1 is GTSNPN and CDR2 SVGIG (reference sequence). The CDR3 spans 14 residues. After removal of 7 bases from V and 6 bases from J, the junction contained 8 bases not matched to a gene. The CDR3 nucleotides read TGTGCCTTTGGGACAGGGGATTTGGCCGGGGAGCTGTTTTTT. Translating it yields CAFGTGDLAGELFF.